Below are 30 T cell receptor beta chains sequenced from a single sample in a study of T cell changes during pregnancy in multiple sclerosis (dated by TCRdb to the late 2010s). To prepare the library, the immunoSEQ multiplex PCR assay was applied. The table comes from immuneACCESS by way of TCRdb, which keeps in-frame sequences with V and J called. Part of the clones is missing from these tables; in studies checked, under half for an unresolved V gene and the rest for unknown reasons. The sample table lists more than 40,000 clones, almost 95% of them with a count of one. Approximately 4.2% of the sample lies in the top ten. Here the sequenced sample was CD8+ T cells from peripheral blood mononuclear cells, taken in the first trimester of pregnancy. The origin of the receptors is a female donor with multiple sclerosis, enrolled in a pregnancy study.

The rearrangement uses TRBV4-1 and TRBJ2-7, with 9 bases matching TRBD2. The CDR3 is made up of 15 amino acids. The germline gives CDR1 MGHRA, CDR2 YSYEKL. The V gene end was trimmed by 1 base and the J gene end by 2 bases; junction bases not matched to a gene: 3. The CDR3: CASSQGAGGAYEQYF. CDR3 nucleotide sequence: TGCGCCAGCAGCCAAGGGGCGGGAGGGGCCTACGAGCAGTACTTC.

This chain uses TRBV29-1 with TRBJ2-7, with TRBD2 as a possible D gene (6 bases). V lost 5 bases to trimming and J lost 2 bases, with 10 bases between them. Looked up from germline, CDR1 is SQVTM and CDR2 is ANQGSEA. The CDR3 runs 12 residues. The CDR3 reads CSVQWGAYEQYF. Written as DNA, the CDR3 is TGCAGCGTTCAGTGGGGGGCCTACGAGCAGTACTTC.

This CDR3 is CSVEQGLNEQFF. The DNA of the CDR3 is TGCAGCGTTGAGCAGGGTCTAAATGAGCAGTTCTTC. This chain links TRBV29-1 with TRBJ2-1; possible D gene TRBD1, 5 bases. Germline loops: CDR1 SQVTM, CDR2 ANQGSEA. With 3 bases removed from V and 7 bases from J, the gap between germline ends came to 10 bases. CDR3 length: 12 residues.

The CDR3 nucleotides are TGTGCCAGTAGTATAGTCGGGGGCACTGAAGCTTTCTTT. This translates into CASSIVGGTEAFF. The gene calls are TRBV19 and TRBJ1-1, with D tentatively TRBD1 (5 bases). The germline V gene has CDR1 LNHDA and CDR2 SQIVND (reference sequence). This CDR3 is built from 13 residues. With 1 base removed from V and 4 bases from J, the gap between germline ends came to 7 bases.

The chain joins TRBV6-1 to TRBJ2-2, with unresolved D. There are 14 residues in the CDR3. Trimming took 2 bases from V and 0 from J, leaving 4 bases between them. Germline V lookup: CDR1 MNHNS, CDR2 SASEGT. CDR3 nucleotide sequence: TGTGCCAGCAGTGAATTATCGAACACCGGGGAGCTGTTTTTT. Amino acids: CASSELSNTGELFF.

As regards this clone: This CDR3 is also generated by other DNA sequences in the sample. This sequence joins TRBV7-9 and TRBJ2-2; 7 bases line up with TRBD1. The ends lost 4 bases at V and 5 bases at J; junction bases unmatched: 4. The CDR3 has 14 amino acids. Germline V gives CDR1 SEHNR, CDR2 FQNEAQ (reference sequence). For the CDR3, the DNA is TGTGCCAGCAGCTCGGGACAGAATACCGGGGAGCTGTTTTTT. As protein: CASSSGQNTGELFF. Based on the CDR3 plus reference TRBV7-9 and TRBJ2-2, the full variable domain is DTGVSQNPRHKITKRGQNVTFRCDPISEHNRLYWYRQTLGQGPEFLTYFQNEAQLEKSRLLSDRFSAERPKGSFSTLEIQRTEQGDSAMYLCASSSGQNTGELFFGEGSRLTVL.

This sequence joins TRBV19 and TRBJ1-5; 10 bases agree with TRBD1. CDR3 length: 15 amino acids. CDR1 is LNHDA and CDR2 is SQIVND in the germline V gene (reference sequence). The junction had 4 bases not matched to a gene; V was cut back by 6 bases and J by 2 bases. CDR3 protein: CASRAGTGGNQPQHF. CDR3 DNA sequence: TGTGCCAGTAGGGCAGGGACAGGGGGCAATCAGCCCCAGCATTTT. The variable domain in full, with the rest retrieved from reference TRBV19 and TRBJ1-5, is DGGITQSPKYLFRKEGQNVTLSCEQNLNHDAMYWYRQDPGQGLRLIYYSQIVNDFQKGDIAEGYSVSREKKESFPLTVTSAQKNPTAFYLCASRAGTGGNQPQHFGDGTRLSIL.

The rearrangement uses TRBV27 and TRBJ1-2; 10 nucleotides line up with TRBD1. The germline gives CDR1 MNHEY, CDR2 SMNVEV (reference sequence). This CDR3 comprises 14 residues. J was trimmed by 4 bases and V by 3 bases; bases with no gene match: 2. DNA of the CDR3: TGTGCCAGCAGTTTGACAGGGGGCTTCTATGGCTACACCTTC. The encoded protein is CASSLTGGFYGYTF.

V is TRBV29-1 and J is TRBJ2-5; D is possibly TRBD1 (5 bases). The V gene lost 7 bases and the J gene lost 4 bases, with 16 bases spanning the gap. This CDR3 spans 13 amino acids. Germline V lookup: CDR1 SQVTM, CDR2 ANQGSEA. CDR3 loop: CSATGTLLETQYF. The CDR3 DNA reads as TGCAGCGCTACAGGAACCCTCCTAGAGACCCAGTACTTC.

V usage is TRBV7-2 and J usage is TRBJ2-7, with TRBD1 matching 8 bases. The CDR3 is 14 amino acids. With 5 bases clipped from V and 3 bases from J, the junction kept 6 bases outside the gene matches. Germline CDR1 is SGHTA and CDR2 is FQGNSA. The CDR3 nucleotides are TGTGCCAGCAGCCCAAGGACAGGGATCTACGAGCAGTACTTC. This gives the protein CASSPRTGIYEQYF. The full variable domain, with the rest looked up from reference TRBV7-2 and TRBJ2-7, is GAGVSQSPSNKVTEKGKDVELRCDPISGHTALYWYRQSLGQGLEFLIYFQGNSAPDKSGLPSDRFSAERTGGSVSTLTIQRTQQEDSAVYLCASSPRTGIYEQYFGPGTRLTVT.

This chain connects TRBV6-5 to TRBJ2-1, with D unclear. The CDR3 contains 15 residues. Germline V gene sequence: CDR1 MNHEY, CDR2 SVGAGI. V was cut by 2 bases and J by 4 bases, with 12 bases left in between. The CDR3 region has the DNA TGTGCCAGCAGTTACCTCCAAAGTCGGTACAATGAGCAGTTCTTC. It specifies CASSYLQSRYNEQFF.

V and J are TRBV19 and TRBJ1-2, with 7 bases lining up with TRBD1. This CDR3 spans 13 amino acids. V lost 4 bases, J lost 4 bases, and 3 bases stayed unmatched. Per the germline V gene, CDR1 is LNHDA and CDR2 is SQIVND (reference sequence). The DNA of the CDR3 is TGTGCCAGTAGTAGACAGGGTAGCTATGGCTACACCTTC. This sequence encodes CASSRQGSYGYTF.

The V call is TRBV9, the J call TRBJ1-1; 10 nucleotides align to TRBD1. The J segment lost 1 base and the V segment lost 3 bases, leaving 3 bases of the junction unmatched. In germline, CDR1 is SGDLS, CDR2 YYNGEE. The CDR3 runs 15 residues. The CDR3 DNA reads TGTGCCAGCAGCGCGCGGACAGGGGGGAACACTGAAGCTTTCTTT. It is translated as CASSARTGGNTEAFF.

The chain uses TRBV15 and TRBJ2-7; tentative D call: TRBD2 (5 bases). The CDR3 extends over 14 amino acids. V was cut by 5 bases and J by 3 bases, with 14 bases left in between. Germline V gene sequence: CDR1 LNHNV, CDR2 YYDKDF (reference sequence). The CDR3: CATSPSRRLYEQYF. The CDR3 DNA reads as TGTGCCACCAGCCCCAGTCGGAGGCTCTACGAGCAGTACTTC.

This sequence joins TRBV6-4 and TRBJ2-3, with D unresolved. This CDR3 is 14 amino acids long. The germline CDR1 and CDR2 sequences are MRHNA and SNTAGT. Trimming stripped 6 bases from V and 4 bases from J, with 14 bases between. CDR3 in DNA: TGTGCCAGCAGAGAGCTCTTGACTTCAGATACGCAGTATTTT. This gives the protein CASRELLTSDTQYF.

This chain joins TRBV5-1 and TRBJ2-1; D uncertain. Germline CDR1 is SGHRS and CDR2 is YFSETQ. The V gene lost 0 bases and the J gene lost 6 bases, with 7 bases spanning the gap. CDR3 length equals 13 residues. This CDR3 is CASSLGIGNEQFF. The CDR3, as DNA: TGCGCCAGCAGCTTGGGTATCGGCAATGAGCAGTTCTTC.

V usage is TRBV9 and J usage is TRBJ2-1, with TRBD2 as a possible D gene (7 bases). The V end was cut by 3 bases, the J end by 7 bases, with 20 bases between. Germline CDR1 is SGDLS and CDR2 is YYNGEE. The CDR3 length is 16 residues. The CDR3 loop reads CASSAPLGEGGNEQFF. The CDR3 region has the DNA TGTGCCAGCAGCGCCCCCCTTGGGGAGGGGGGGAATGAGCAGTTCTTC.

The genes are TRBV5-1 and TRBJ2-7; D unclear. The germline gives CDR1 SGHRS, CDR2 YFSETQ. The CDR3 length is 13 residues. The V end lost 0 bases, the J end lost 3 bases, and 7 bases lay between the germline ends. CDR3 sequence: CASSLGPDYEQYF. CDR3 in DNA: TGCGCCAGCAGCTTGGGTCCAGACTACGAGCAGTACTTC.

This clone occurred once. CDR3 coding DNA: TGTGCCAGCAGCTCTTTACGGGACAGGGAATACTTC. Translation: CASSSLRDREYF. The V and J genes are TRBV6-5 and TRBJ2-7; 9 bases align to TRBD1. The V gene's germline CDR1 is MNHEY and CDR2 SVGAGI. Trimming at V came to 6 bases and at J to 13 bases, leaving 10 bases not matched to a gene. This CDR3 spans 12 amino acids.

This chain connects TRBV7-6 to TRBJ2-7; 11 positions agree with TRBD1. V lost 5 bases, J lost 6 bases, and 6 bases stayed unmatched. CDR1 and CDR2 (germline): SGHVS, FNYEAQ. The CDR3 runs to 14 residues. The CDR3 bases are TGTGCCAGCAGCGCGGACAGGGGGCTCGGCGAGCAGTACTTC. Protein: CASSADRGLGEQYF.

The chain has TRBV27 and TRBJ1-1; D gene ambiguous. Trimming shortened V by 8 bases and J by 11 bases, and 21 bases separated the two germline ends. This CDR3 contains 13 residues. The germline V gene encodes CDR1 MNHEY and CDR2 SMNVEV (reference sequence). In DNA, the CDR3 is TGTGCCAGCTCCGATCCGCTCATTACGCAGGCTTTCTTT. This codes for CASSDPLITQAFF.

The chain recombines TRBV15 with TRBJ1-3; TRBD1 matches at 10 bases. CDR1 is LNHNV and CDR2 is YYDKDF in the germline V gene (reference sequence). The CDR3 has 16 amino acids. The J segment lost 7 bases and the V segment lost 0 bases, leaving 6 bases of the junction unmatched. This chain's CDR3 is CATSRDTGTGANTIYF. CDR3 DNA: TGTGCCACCAGCAGAGATACAGGGACAGGGGCGAACACCATATATTTT.

This chain links TRBV27 with TRBJ1-3; the D gene is possibly TRBD1 (5 bases). The CDR3 is 14 residues long. Germline V lookup: CDR1 MNHEY, CDR2 SMNVEV (reference sequence). The V and J ends lost 9 bases and 2 bases respectively, with 14 bases between them. The chain's CDR3 is CASSVGAAGNTIYF. CDR3 in DNA: TGTGCCAGTTCCGTAGGGGCAGCTGGAAACACCATATATTTT.

The chain combines TRBV7-9 with TRBJ2-7; D possibly corresponds to TRBD2 (6 bases). There are 14 residues in the CDR3. With 1 base removed from V and 4 bases from J, the gap between germline ends came to 11 bases. Germline V gene data show CDR1 as SEHNR and CDR2 as FQNEAQ (reference sequence). CDR3 nucleotides: TGTGCCAGCAGCTTAGTTGGGGAGGCTTACGAGCAGTACTTC. Protein product: CASSLVGEAYEQYF.

This sequence joins TRBV29-1 and TRBJ2-3, with D maybe TRBD2 (6 bases). The V end was cut by 6 bases, the J end by 5 bases, with 18 bases between. The CDR3 contains 14 residues. CDR1 SQVTM and CDR2 ANQGSEA come from the germline V gene. The CDR3 protein is CSVLGVAVGDTQYF. CDR3 nucleotide sequence: TGCAGCGTCCTCGGGGTAGCGGTGGGAGATACGCAGTATTTT.

The V gene is TRBV27, the J gene TRBJ1-4, with 8 bases fitting TRBD1. Germline CDR1 is MNHEY and CDR2 is SMNVEV (reference sequence). The CDR3 runs to 17 residues. The junction had 14 bases not matched to a gene; V was cut back by 5 bases and J by 6 bases. This chain's CDR3 is CASSQGQDLNIDEKLFF. The CDR3 nucleotides read TGTGCCAGCAGTCAGGGACAGGACCTCAATATTGATGAAAAACTGTTTTTT.

This clone showed up just once. The chain is built from TRBV19 and TRBJ2-7, with no clear D. The CDR3 has 13 amino acids. Germline CDR1 and CDR2: LNHDA and SQIVND (reference sequence). V lost 5 bases and J lost 0, with 8 bases in between. CDR3 bases: TGTGCCAGTAGTCCTTACAGCTCCTACGAGCAGTACTTC. Translation: CASSPYSSYEQYF.

V is TRBV7-9 and J is TRBJ2-7, with D unresolved. Germline CDR1 SEHNR, CDR2 FQNEAQ (reference sequence). This CDR3 region has 13 residues. Trimming removed 1 base from V and 5 bases from J, with 9 bases in between. Here the CDR3 reads CASSLVETNEQYF. DNA of the CDR3: TGTGCCAGCAGCTTAGTTGAGACAAACGAGCAGTACTTC.

This clone was detected once. The chain couples TRBV7-8 to TRBJ2-2; D perhaps matches TRBD1 (6 bases). V was trimmed by 4 bases and J by 4 bases, leaving 22 bases between them. CDR1 is SGHVS and CDR2 is FQNEAQ in the germline V gene. CDR3 length equals 18 residues. The CDR3 nucleotides are TGTGCCAGCAGCTCCCTGGGAGACAGGCTTGAATCCACCGGGGAGCTGTTTTTT. Translation: CASSSLGDRLESTGELFF.

This clone was seen more than once but under ten times. The rearrangement links TRBV4-1 to TRBJ2-3, with 13 bases lining up with TRBD2. Germline V gene data show CDR1 as MGHRA and CDR2 as YSYEKL. This CDR3 contains 16 residues. With 3 bases clipped from V and 11 bases from J, the junction kept 11 bases outside the gene matches. CDR3 sequence (DNA): TGCGCCAGCAGCCACCGACTAGCGGGAGGTGCGGGCCAGCAGTATTTT. Translating gives CASSHRLAGGAGQQYF.